Below are 12 T cell receptor beta chains sequenced from a single sample in a study of beta chain features in type 1 diabetes. Study-level points and caveats: Type 1 diabetes patients had TCRB CDR3s that were shorter (moderately but significantly so) in all four CD4+ subsets.

No antigens are known for them. What was sequenced were expressed TCRB transcripts, since all of the isolated RNA had been reverse transcribed. Sequenced by immunoSEQ multiplex PCR; TCRdb stores in-frame clones only, minus some. The table shows over 650,000 clones, with more than 13% occurring only once. Material: naive CD4+ T cells from blood. All receptors come from a man younger than 35 with type 1 diabetes.

Only a few counts were recorded for this clone. The chain links TRBV14 to TRBJ1-1; D might be TRBD1 (5 bases). CDR1 SGHDN and CDR2 FVKESK come from the germline V gene. The CDR3 consists of 13 residues. V lost 4 bases and J lost 11, with 17 bases in between. The CDR3 DNA sequence: TGTGCCAGCAGCCGGGTGGACGCCGGGGCGGCTTTCTTT. This gives the protein CASSRVDAGAAFF.

This chain connects TRBV7-2 to TRBJ2-1; 10 bases agree with TRBD1. The J segment lost 3 bases and the V segment lost 7 bases, leaving 6 bases of the junction unmatched. This CDR3 comprises 15 residues. Germline V gives CDR1 SGHTA, CDR2 FQGNSA. The CDR3 sequence is CASTPGTGDYNEQFF. DNA for the CDR3: TGTGCCAGCACACCCGGGACAGGGGACTACAATGAGCAGTTCTTC.

The chain recombines TRBV28 with TRBJ2-7; 8 bases line up with TRBD1. Germline V gene data show CDR1 as MDHEN and CDR2 as SYDVKM. V lost 1 base, J lost 5 bases, and 7 bases stayed unmatched. The CDR3 is 15 amino acids. The CDR3, as DNA: TGTGCCAGCAGTTTATTCCAGGGGGCTTCCAACGAGCAGTACTTC. It is translated as CASSLFQGASNEQYF.

The table lists this clone with a few counts. The chain combines TRBV5-1 with TRBJ1-6; TRBD1 matches at 8 bases. The V and J ends lost 6 bases and 3 bases, in that order; junction bases with no gene match: 5. The germline V gene has CDR1 SGHRS and CDR2 YFSETQ. This CDR3 contains 15 residues. CDR3 DNA: TGCGCCAGCACCTTACAGGGGGTCTATAATTCACCCCTCCACTTT. Amino acids: CASTLQGVYNSPLHF.

This clone was observed a handful of times. The rearrangement joins TRBV2 to TRBJ2-1, with TRBD2 matching 8 bases. The CDR3 has 14 amino acids. Germline V gene data show CDR1 as SNHLY and CDR2 as FYNNEI. Trimming took 6 bases from V and 6 from J; bases not matched to a gene: 7. The CDR3, as DNA: TGTGCCAGCAGGAGGACTAGCCCATCCAATGAGCAGTTCTTC. Its protein product is CASRRTSPSNEQFF.

This clone was counted between two and nine times. The gene calls are TRBV4-1 and TRBJ2-5, with TRBD2 identical over 7 bases. Germline CDR1 reads MGHRA; CDR2 reads YSYEKL. The V and J ends lost 4 bases and 4 bases, in that order; junction bases with no gene match: 9. The CDR3 length is 15 residues. The CDR3 is CASSPLGLPIETQYF. The CDR3 nucleotides are TGCGCCAGCAGCCCCCTGGGACTACCTATAGAGACCCAGTACTTC.

The chain recombines TRBV2 with TRBJ1-4, with D unclear. The CDR3 loop spans 12 amino acids. Trimming removed 8 bases from V and 4 bases from J, with 8 bases in between. Germline loops: CDR1 SNHLY, CDR2 FYNNEI. CDR3 DNA: TGTGCCAGCGAACAGTATAATGAAAAACTGTTTTTT. Encoded protein: CASEQYNEKLFF.

The rearrangement links TRBV2 to TRBJ1-2, with TRBD1 identical over 12 bases. The length of the CDR3 is 17 residues. CDR1 and CDR2 from the germline V gene are SNHLY and FYNNEI. The V and J ends lost 6 bases and 4 bases, in that order; junction bases with no gene match: 12. CDR3 sequence reads: CASRGQGASRATYGYTF. The CDR3 region has the DNA TGTGCCAGCAGGGGACAGGGGGCGAGCAGGGCAACCTATGGCTACACCTTC.

This sequence joins TRBV15 and TRBJ1-4; D uncertain. The CDR3 length is 16 residues. Looked up from germline, CDR1 is LNHNV and CDR2 is YYDKDF (reference sequence). The germline V and J ends were trimmed by 3 bases and 0 bases, with 11 bases remaining between them. The chain's CDR3 is CATSRFTAATNEKLFF. The CDR3 DNA sequence: TGTGCCACCAGCAGGTTCACAGCGGCAACTAATGAAAAACTGTTTTTT.

The chain is built from TRBV30 and TRBJ1-2; the D gene is possibly TRBD1 (6 bases). The CDR3 covers 13 residues. Germline CDR1 is GTSNPN and CDR2 is SVGIG (reference sequence). Trimming removed 4 bases from V and 0 bases from J, with 9 bases in between. The CDR3 spells CAWTDRANYGYTF. The CDR3 region has the DNA TGTGCCTGGACGGACAGAGCTAACTATGGCTACACCTTC.

The chain carries TRBV10-3 and TRBJ1-2, with unresolved D. Germline CDR1 reads ENHRY; CDR2 reads SYGVKD. The CDR3 loop spans 15 amino acids. The V end lost 2 bases, the J end lost 8 bases, and 18 bases lay between the germline ends. Here the CDR3 reads CAISEGRSPTRGYTF. The CDR3 DNA follows: TGTGCCATCAGTGAGGGCCGCAGCCCAACTAGGGGCTACACCTTC.

Details on this clone: This sample includes further DNA sequences coding for the same CDR3. The chain couples TRBV7-2 to TRBJ2-5; 11 positions match TRBD2. Germline-derived CDR1 and CDR2 are SGHTA and FQGNSA. V dropped 0 bases and J dropped 1; count of bases not matched to a gene: 1. CDR3 length: 16 amino acids. This CDR3 reads CASSLAGTSGQETQYF. The CDR3 bases are TGTGCCAGCAGCTTAGCGGGGACTAGCGGCCAAGAGACCCAGTACTTC.